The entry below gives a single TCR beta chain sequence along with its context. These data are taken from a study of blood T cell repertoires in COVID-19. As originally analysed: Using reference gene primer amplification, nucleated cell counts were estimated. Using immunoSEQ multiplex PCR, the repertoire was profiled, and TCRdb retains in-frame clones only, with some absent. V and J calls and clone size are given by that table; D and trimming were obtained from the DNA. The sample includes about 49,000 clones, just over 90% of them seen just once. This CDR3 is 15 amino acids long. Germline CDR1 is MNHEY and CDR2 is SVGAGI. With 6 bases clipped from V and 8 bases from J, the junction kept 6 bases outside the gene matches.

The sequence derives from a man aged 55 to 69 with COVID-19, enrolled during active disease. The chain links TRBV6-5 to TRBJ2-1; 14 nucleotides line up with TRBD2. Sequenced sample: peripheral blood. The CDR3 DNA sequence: TGTGCCAGCAGGGCCGGGACTAGCGGGGGTGATGAGCAGTTCTTC. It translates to CASRAGTSGGDEQFF.